This is a list of T cell receptor beta chains from one sample in a study of shared clonotypes between healthy human individuals. The assay was immunoSEQ multiplex PCR, and TCRdb's table has in-frame clones only and misses some. The top ten clones hold around 1.8% of a sample with some 790,000 clones, roughly two thirds of them seen once. Material: memory CD4+ T cells sorted from blood. These receptor sequences come from a woman aged 25-40 years in good health. Both conserved end residues are part of each CDR3. Each record gives: V gene, D gene, CDR3 protein. The D gene is left open where the match is weak.

v_call: TRBV29-1
d_call: TRBD2
cdr3_aa: CSVGTSGRASSVPFF

v_call: TRBV5-4
d_call: TRBD2
cdr3_aa: CASSFQLAKSTDTQYF

v_call: TRBV2
d_call: NA
cdr3_aa: CASTVVGELFF

v_call: TRBV27
d_call: NA
cdr3_aa: CASSLSGLAKNIQYF

v_call: TRBV30
d_call: NA
cdr3_aa: CARGRGRNEQFF

v_call: TRBV7-6
d_call: TRBD2
cdr3_aa: CASSLGLAGPSYEQYF

v_call: TRBV28
d_call: TRBD1
cdr3_aa: CASSPGQGSNQPQHF

v_call: TRBV6-4
d_call: NA
cdr3_aa: CASRGHTGTEAFF

v_call: TRBV28
d_call: NA
cdr3_aa: CASSLFGGGSDTEAFF

v_call: TRBV19
d_call: NA
cdr3_aa: CASSIRLGEAFF

v_call: TRBV7-9
d_call: NA
cdr3_aa: CASSSGPYEQYF

v_call: TRBV18
d_call: TRBD2
cdr3_aa: CASSREGKNIQYF

v_call: TRBV6-5
d_call: NA
cdr3_aa: CASSYSAGTGELFF

v_call: TRBV4-1
d_call: NA
cdr3_aa: CASSQSPGPVNQPQHF

v_call: TRBV18
d_call: NA
cdr3_aa: CASSPTHQGFYEQYF

v_call: TRBV7-8
d_call: TRBD1
cdr3_aa: CASSLRNRGTSYEQYF

v_call: TRBV7-9
d_call: TRBD2
cdr3_aa: CASSLGTSGTIYNEQFF

v_call: TRBV2
d_call: TRBD2
cdr3_aa: CASTGGYGRERTDTQYF

v_call: TRBV6-5
d_call: NA
cdr3_aa: CASSYGSSGAVYEQYF

v_call: TRBV5-8
d_call: TRBD1
cdr3_aa: CASSFAGTGGRNQPQHF

v_call: TRBV6-6
d_call: TRBD2
cdr3_aa: CASSFQRESDTQYF

v_call: TRBV6-1
d_call: NA
cdr3_aa: CASSEARRSGYGYTF

v_call: TRBV27
d_call: TRBD1
cdr3_aa: CASSSRQGRNEQYF